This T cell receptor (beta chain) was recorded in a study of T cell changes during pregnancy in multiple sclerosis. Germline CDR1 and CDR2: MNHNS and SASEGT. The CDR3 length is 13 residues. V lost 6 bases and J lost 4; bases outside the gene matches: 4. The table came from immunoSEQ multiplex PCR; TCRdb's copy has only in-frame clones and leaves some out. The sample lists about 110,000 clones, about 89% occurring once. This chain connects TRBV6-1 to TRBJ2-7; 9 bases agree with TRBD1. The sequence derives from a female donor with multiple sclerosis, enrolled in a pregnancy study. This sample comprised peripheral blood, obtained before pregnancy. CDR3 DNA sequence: TGTGCCAGCAGGTGGACAGGGGAGTACGAGCAGTACTTC. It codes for CASRWTGEYEQYF.